Each of the 18 T cell receptor beta chains below was sequenced from the same sample in a study of neurological immune-mediated disorders. Via MiXCR, TCRdb re-called the 5' RACE reads, giving one row per CDR3 protein. The sample holds about 53,000 distinct CDR3 sequences, roughly 3.5% seen once. Source material: PBMCs. These receptors were collected from a woman aged 25-40 years with multiple sclerosis.

This clonotype was recorded many times. The genes are TRBV20-1 and TRBJ2-1; a possible D gene is TRBD2 (5 bases). Trimming stripped 3 bases from V and 4 bases from J, with 16 bases between. The germline gives CDR1 DFQATT, CDR2 SNEGSKA (reference sequence). The length of the CDR3 is 15 residues. The CDR3 spells CSARWSARGYNEQFF. DNA of the CDR3: TGCAGTGCTAGGTGGTCGGCTCGCGGGTACAATGAGCAGTTCTTC.

The sample holds many counts of this clonotype. The genes are TRBV3-1 and TRBJ2-3, with D unclear. There are 15 residues in the CDR3. The V and J ends lost 0 bases and 8 bases respectively, with 15 bases between them. Per germline, CDR1 LGHDT and CDR2 YNNKEL (reference sequence). The CDR3 bases are TGTGCCAGCAGCCAAGACCCCCAGCCCAGGCGTACGCAGTATTTT. The encoded protein is CASSQDPQPRRTQYF.

Note on this clonotype: Its ends do not fully match the called genes, so a read error is possible. The rearrangement uses TRBV3-1 and TRBJ2-5; D is unclear. From germline, CDR1 is LGHDT and CDR2 YNNKEL (reference sequence). The CDR3 is made up of 13 amino acids. The CDR3 DNA reads as TGTACCAGCAGTCGAACATTGCAAGAGACCCAGTACTTC. This codes for CTSSRTLQETQYF.

This clonotype has ten or more counts. The chain couples TRBV20-1 to TRBJ1-5; D unresolved. This CDR3 is built from 19 residues. Between the trimmed V and J ends, which lost 4 bases and 4 bases, there was a span of 29 bases. Germline CDR1 and CDR2: DFQATT and SNEGSKA (reference sequence). The CDR3 DNA is TGCAGTGCTACGAATTCTTACCCAATCGGAGATTCAAATAATCAGCCCCAGCATTTT. Protein: CSATNSYPIGDSNNQPQHF.

This clonotype was picked up many times. The chain links TRBV6-2 or TRBV6-3 to TRBJ2-5; D not resolved. Germline V gene lookup returns CDR1 MNHEY and CDR2 SVGEGT. V was pared by 4 bases and J by 1 base, with 7 bases between. The CDR3 totals 13 residues. This CDR3 reads CASSSDFQETQYF. As DNA, the CDR3 is TGTGCCAGCAGTTCCGACTTCCAAGAGACCCAGTACTTC.

This clonotype was seen at least ten times. The DNA for the CDR3 is TGTGCCAGCAGTCTAGCAGCCGCAGGGTTAGAGACCCAGTACTTC. Protein sequence: CASSLAAAGLETQYF. The chain links TRBV7-9 to TRBJ2-5; D may correspond to TRBD1 or TRBD2 (5 bases each). V dropped 6 bases and J dropped 4 bases, with 18 bases sitting between them. This CDR3 comprises 15 residues. Per the germline V gene, CDR1 is SEHNR and CDR2 is FQNEAQ (reference sequence).

In its sample, this clonotype was seen many times. The chain joins TRBV11-2 to TRBJ2-5; D ambiguous. The length of the CDR3 is 14 residues. The germline V gene has CDR1 SGHAT and CDR2 FQNNGV. Trimming shortened V by 0 bases and J by 4 bases, and 9 bases separated the two germline ends. CDR3 residues: CASSLDWTSETQYF. For the CDR3, the DNA is TGTGCCAGCAGCTTAGATTGGACCTCAGAGACCCAGTACTTC.

This clonotype was observed many times. The rearrangement links TRBV20-1 to TRBJ1-5; the D is unclear. The germline gives CDR1 DFQATT, CDR2 SNEGSKA (reference sequence). V was cut by 5 bases and J by 8 bases, with 13 bases left in between. The CDR3 runs 12 residues. Here the CDR3 DNA reads TGCAGTGCTCGGGTACCCGACGAGCCCCAGCATTTT. This gives the protein CSARVPDEPQHF.

This clonotype was counted at least ten times. This chain links TRBV9 with TRBJ2-3, with D hard to call. V dropped 0 bases and J dropped 11 bases, with 7 bases sitting between them. CDR1 is SGDLS and CDR2 is YYNGEE in the germline V gene. The CDR3 has 11 amino acids. The CDR3 reads CASSVEGEQYF. The CDR3 DNA is TGTGCCAGCAGCGTAGAAGGAGAGCAGTATTTT.

This clonotype was counted at least ten times. The V and J genes are TRBV29-1 and TRBJ2-1; 8 nucleotides agree with TRBD2. The V gene end was trimmed by 6 bases and the J gene end by 4 bases; junction bases not matched to a gene: 2. Germline V gives CDR1 SQVTM, CDR2 ANQGSEA. The CDR3 extends over 12 amino acids. As DNA, the CDR3 is TGCAGCGTCCCGGGGGGGTACAATGAGCAGTTCTTC. Translating it yields CSVPGGYNEQFF.

Ten or more counts support this clonotype. The rearrangement links TRBV11-2 to TRBJ2-2; 8 bases are a match to TRBD1. The CDR3 length is 17 residues. Germline CDR1 SGHAT, CDR2 FQNNGV. V dropped 1 base and J dropped 0; count of bases not matched to a gene: 4. The CDR3 region has the DNA TGTGCCAGCAGCTTAGGGACAGGGTTTGCGAACACCGGGGAGCTGTTTTTT. Translating gives CASSLGTGFANTGELFF.

The sample holds many counts of this clonotype. One end of the junction fails to match germline, which may point to a read error. In DNA, the CDR3 is TGTGCCACCCGATCCGCAGGGGATAATTCACCCCTCAACTTT. Translated: CATRSAGDNSPLNF. J is TRBJ1-6 and V is TRBV2, with D tentatively TRBD1 (6 bases). The CDR3 loop spans 14 amino acids. The germline gives CDR1 SNHLY, CDR2 FYNNEI.

In its sample, this clonotype was seen many times. The chain uses TRBV27 and TRBJ1-1, with D unresolved. V shed 0 bases and J shed 0 bases, with 8 bases lying between them. Germline V gene sequence: CDR1 MNHEY, CDR2 SMNVEV (reference sequence). The CDR3 contains 15 residues. This chain's CDR3 is CASSLSGVLNTEAFF. For the CDR3, the DNA is TGTGCCAGCAGTTTATCTGGGGTGCTGAACACTGAAGCTTTCTTT.

This clonotype was counted ten times or more. J is TRBJ1-6 and V is TRBV29-1; D is unclear. The germline gives CDR1 SQVTM, CDR2 ANQGSEA. CDR3 length: 12 amino acids. V lost 7 bases, J lost 7 bases, and 11 bases lay in between. This CDR3 reads CSGLGSNSPLHF. In DNA form, the CDR3 reads TGCAGCGGGTTAGGATCCAATTCACCCCTCCACTTT.

This clonotype appeared many times. The DNA of the CDR3 is TGTGCCAGCAGCTCGGGACAGGCCAGCTACGAGCAGTACTTC. As protein: CASSSGQASYEQYF. The chain employs TRBV7-9 and TRBJ2-7; TRBD1 matches at 8 bases. With V trimmed by 4 bases and J by 3 bases, 5 bases remained unmatched. The CDR3 contains 14 residues. Per the germline V gene, CDR1 is SEHNR and CDR2 is FQNEAQ (reference sequence). The full variable domain, completed using reference TRBV7-9 and TRBJ2-7, is DTGVSQNPRHKITKRGQNVTFRCDPISEHNRLYWYRQTLGQGPEFLTYFQNEAQLEKSRLLSDRFSAERPKGSFSTLEIQRTEQGDSAMYLCASSSGQASYEQYFGPGTRLTVT.

The sample holds many counts of this clonotype. The V and J genes are TRBV6-5 and TRBJ2-7, with D perhaps TRBD2 (6 bases). Germline V gene data show CDR1 as MNHEY and CDR2 as SVGAGI. Trimming took 7 bases from V and 3 from J, leaving 10 bases between them. The CDR3 is made up of 12 amino acids. For the CDR3, the DNA is TGTGCCAGCACCGACGGGAGCTACGAGCAGTACTTC. Encoded protein: CASTDGSYEQYF.

This clonotype was detected ten times or more. The rearrangement links TRBV28 to TRBJ2-5; D gene unclear. Between the trimmed V and J ends, which lost 4 bases and 5 bases, there was a span of 17 bases. This CDR3 is built from 15 residues. Germline values: CDR1 MDHEN, CDR2 SYDVKM. The DNA for the CDR3 is TGTGCCAGCAGTTCAGGACCAACTGTCCTGGAGACCCAGTACTTC. This translates into CASSSGPTVLETQYF.

The CDR3 loop reads CASSQEYTGELFF. Here the CDR3 DNA reads TGCGCCAGCAGCCAAGAATACACCGGGGAGCTGTTTTTT. The chain carries TRBV4-1 and TRBJ2-2; D is uncertain. The germline V and J ends were trimmed by 0 bases and 3 bases, with 2 bases remaining between them. This CDR3 has 13 residues. The germline gives CDR1 MGHRA, CDR2 YSYEKL.